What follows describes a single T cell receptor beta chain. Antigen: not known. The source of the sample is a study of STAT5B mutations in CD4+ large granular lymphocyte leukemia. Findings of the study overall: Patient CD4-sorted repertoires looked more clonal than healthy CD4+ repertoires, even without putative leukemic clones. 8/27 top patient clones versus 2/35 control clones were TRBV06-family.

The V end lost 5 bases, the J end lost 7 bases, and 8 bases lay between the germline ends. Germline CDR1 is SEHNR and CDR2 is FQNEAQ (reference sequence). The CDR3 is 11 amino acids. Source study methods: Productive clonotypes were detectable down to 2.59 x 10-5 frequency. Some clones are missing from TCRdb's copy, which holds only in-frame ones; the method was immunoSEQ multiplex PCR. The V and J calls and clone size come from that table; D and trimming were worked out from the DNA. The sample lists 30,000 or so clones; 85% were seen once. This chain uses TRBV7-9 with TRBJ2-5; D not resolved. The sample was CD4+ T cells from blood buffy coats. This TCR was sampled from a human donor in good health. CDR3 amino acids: CASSGAGTQYF. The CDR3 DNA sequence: TGTGCCAGCAGCGGAGCAGGGACCCAGTACTTC.